This record looks at one T cell receptor (beta chain) sequence and its context. This record belongs to a study of CD8+ T cells in alopecia areata. Whole-study context: Treated patients swallowed 5 to 10 mg of oral tofacitinib twice daily. The drug, tofacitinib, lasted 6 to 18 months, followed by 6 months off drug.

RNA extraction and reverse transcription yielded cDNA as sequencing template. Here immunoSEQ multiplex PCR was the method, and the copy in TCRdb shows in-frame clones only, minus some. This sample carries roughly 170,000 clones, about 60% of them seen once, and the ten largest clones take roughly 15%. As part of sample collection, lesional scalp punch biopsies and peripheral blood were taken from alopecia areata patients. The CDR3 is 14 amino acids. Germline CDR1 and CDR2: SGHRS and YFSETQ. The V end was cut by 0 bases, the J end by 3 bases, with 8 bases between. The TCR sequence derives from a human donor with alopecia areata. The chain combines TRBV5-1 with TRBJ2-3; D not resolved. Specimen: CD4+ T cells sorted from blood, collected at week 0. This CDR3 reads CASSLAARTDTQYF. As DNA, the CDR3 is TGCGCCAGCAGCTTGGCCGCGCGAACAGATACGCAGTATTTT.